The clone carrying this TCR beta chain was found a few times. The record originates from a study of CD8 T cells in Susac syndrome. CDR3 length: 16 residues. The ends were cut back, 4 bases at V and 1 base at J, with 14 bases in the middle. Per germline, CDR1 MDHEN and CDR2 SYDVKM. RNA, at about 0.45 to 1 ug, was reverse transcribed with random hexamers. Amplification of TCR beta CDR3 by immunoSEQ multiplex PCR spanned 54 Vbeta and 13 Jbeta. A single record per CDR3 protein comes from TCRdb applying MiXCR to the immunoSEQ multiplex PCR reads. The sample consists of 15,000 to 20,000 distinct CDR3 sequences, about 95% of them appearing once.

J is TRBJ1-5 and V is TRBV28; tentatively, D is TRBD1 (5 bases). Specimen: CD8+ T cells from PBMCs. This TCR was sampled from a human donor in good health. This CDR3 reads CASSYGTSASNQPQHF. DNA of the CDR3: TGTGCCAGCAGTTACGGGACGTCAGCCAGCAATCAGCCCCAGCATTTT. The full variable domain, with the rest looked up from reference TRBV28 and TRBJ1-5, is DVKVTQSSRYLVKRTGEKVFLECVQDMDHENMFWYRQDPGLGLRLIYFSYDVKMKEKGDIPEGYSVSREKKERFSLILESASTNQTSMYLCASSYGTSASNQPQHFGDGTRLSIL.